This T cell receptor beta chain emerged from a study of T-cell memory formation after mild COVID-19 (dated by TCRdb to 2020 to 2023). At the level of the whole study: TCR sequence clusters from the two donors were found to be largely donor specific. Longitudinal TCRalpha and TCRbeta repertoire sequencing tracked T-cell clones expanding and contracting after mild COVID-19 in a couple of donors. The cohort comprised two young, previously healthy adult volunteers, one female and one male.

For this chain, trimming is 3 bases at the V end and 6 bases at the J end, and the number of junction bases without a gene match is 7. The CDR3 spans 15 residues, from the cysteine through the phenylalanine. Only CDR3 DNA remains: 45 bases, in frame from the first base. The germline V gene supplies CDR1 SGHVS and CDR2 FNYEAQ. Ficoll-Paque density gradient centrifugation was used to isolate PBMCs. What the authors observed across the whole study: SARS-CoV-2 specificity of the second-wave clones peaking on day 37 was not confirmed. Balanced CD4/CD8 phenotypes were observed for clones contracting from day 15 to 85, whereas a bias towards CD4+ was observed for a second wave of clones expanding from day 15 to 37. Some responding clones were detected in pre-infection memory, which suggested that pre-existing cross-reactive memory T cells had joined the SARS-CoV-2 response. Contracting CD4+ clones were found mainly in CM and EM memory subsets, while CD8+ clones were enriched in EMRA. Only a couple of mild cases were covered by the study, and larger cohorts that include severe cases with pre-infection samples were considered necessary.

As for this clonotype: Which antigen it targets is not known. Qualities for individual bases were not recorded, and no much larger clone is one base off.

The run used an Illumina NovaSeq 6000. TCRalpha and TCRbeta cDNA libraries were constructed by 5'RACE with constant-segment primers, with sample barcodes and unique molecular identifiers being introduced. RNA was extracted from every sample with Trizol reagent. Amplification of the libraries took two PCR steps, and the second step added a second sample barcode plus Illumina TruSeq adapters. Sequencing of libraries was performed on an Illumina NovaSeq with 2 x 150 bp paired-end reads. Per the source publication's procedure: Reads were demultiplexed and collapsed into UMI-guided consensus sequences with migec v1.2.7. Using mixcr v2.1.11, the UMI consensuses were aligned to TRA and TRB V and J templates and assembled into clonotypes. Expanded or contracted clonotypes were those called significant by both edgeR and NoisET, with noise models trained on biological replicates. For edgeR calls, the cutoffs were a false discovery rate-adjusted p below 0.01 and a log2 fold-change threshold of 1. As an exploratory analysis of dynamics, max-normalized trajectories of the 1000 most abundant clonotypes were examined with PCA combined with hierarchical clustering. The CD4 or CD8 phenotype of responding clones was assigned using the separately sequenced CD4+ and CD8+ repertoires. In-frame beta chains were kept once TCRdb had trimmed the public reads at Q25 with fastp and called clones with MiXCR. Identical CDR3 proteins give one entry, which carries the most common genes and DNA. Here the V and J calls rest on TCRdb's processing, not on the authors' analysis. This sample gives fewer than 500,000 distinct CDR3 sequences in total; about 23% of them show up just once. The ten largest clones take up approximately 12% of the sample.

Sequenced: PBMCs or a T cell subset sorted from them (not recorded which). Recombination joined TRBV7-6 with TRBJ2-1; the junction holds 8 bases that match TRBD2. The sequence derives from an adult woman who had mild COVID-19 (a few samples of this study predate the infection). The sample titles of this study are shuffled in the database, so cell type and time point are left out; the donor was told from shared clones. The DNA reads TGTGCCAGCAGCTTCGAGACTAGCGCGGTCAATGAGCAGTTCTTC. Its product reads: CASSFETSAVNEQFF.